This T cell receptor beta chain was captured in a study of read filtering for tumor transcriptome and immune sequencing. Turning to the study itself: Mean patient age was around 66 years, range roughly 45 to 80; around 17 male, more than 11 female. Revised staging placed roughly 8 patients in R-ISS I, 15 to 20 in II, more than five in III. Transcriptome libraries were built from DNase-treated RNA.

Trimming took off 1 base at V and 15 bases at J, with 13 bases between the two ends. The CDR3 is made up of 11 amino acids. Germline CDR1 is SQVTM and CDR2 is ANQGSEA. This library used approximately 390 ng RNA and molecular barcoded adaptors spanning alpha/delta and beta/gamma chains. TCRdb called the reads again in MiXCR, with one record for every CDR3 protein. The sample holds around 26,000 distinct CDR3 sequences, 14% seen once. This clonotype has a count of ten or more. As yet, its antigen is unknown. Broader study findings: IR-seq captured clonotypes deeper and more reliably than RNA-seq.

The TCR originated in a donor aged 40 or older with multiple myeloma. The V and J genes are TRBV29-1 and TRBJ2-1, with TRBD1 as a possible D gene (5 bases). Sequences were obtained from a population of CD138-negative cells sorted from bone marrow. DNA of the CDR3: TGCAGCGTTGAAGTCCCCTGGGGCGGGTTCTTC. It is translated as CSVEVPWGGFF.